The entry below describes one T cell receptor beta chain. The clone's antigen remains unknown. Base qualities are not provided; no much larger clone lies one nucleotide away. The germline V gene (reference sequence) yields GTSNPN for CDR1 and SVGIG for CDR2. V lost 1 base and J lost 3 bases; the stretch between them is 7 bases long. Taken from cysteine to phenylalanine, the CDR3 has 13 residues. CDR3 DNA is the only sequence kept; it has 39 bases, read in frame from the first base. This specimen belongs to a study of tumor-infiltrating lymphocytes in localized non-small cell lung cancer (dated by TCRdb to the early 2020s). Broadly, across the study: The cohort included patients whose samples were collected after neoadjuvant chemotherapy, as well as both smokers and never-smokers and several histologies. In total, the ICON cohort was made up of about 150 surgical patients who had localized non-small cell lung cancer and whose tumors were resected. Resected tumor tissue and uninvolved lung tissue described as non-adjacent to the tumor were contributed by each patient, with both tissues obtained from the same patient. Alongside flow cytometry, multiplex immunofluorescence, RNA-seq, exome sequencing and proteomics, TCR sequencing was applied to the same patients as one of several integrated assays. A total of around 58 patients were part of the paired comparison of immunoSEQ T-cell fraction between tumor and uninvolved lung. General study outcomes and caveats: No association of tumor T-cell fraction from TCR sequencing with recurrence-free survival was found (p = 0.61). Because assay coverage varied across patients depending on available tissue quantity, TCR sequencing was performed for only a subset of the cohort. Because different assays used different pieces of the same tissue, technical variation could not be distinguished from intratumor heterogeneity. No difference in TCR-derived T-cell fraction was observed between the flow cytometry-defined immunotypes IM1 (good prognosis) and IM2 (poor prognosis). In line with immunofluorescence CD3 counts, TCRbeta sequencing supported higher T cell infiltration in tumors compared with uninvolved lung tissue.

The immunoSEQ assay used for TCR sequencing gave the T-cell fraction in both tumor and uninvolved lung tissue. Per the original workflow: For survival analysis, patients were divided into high (upper tertile) and low (lower two tertiles) T-cell fraction groups, which were compared by log-rank test. A signed-rank test was used to test paired tumor versus uninvolved lung differences in T-cell fraction. TCRdb mirrors the immuneACCESS table, restricted to in-frame sequences. Some clones are absent from its copies; in checked studies, under half trace to an unresolved V gene, and the reason for the others is unknown. For V, J and clone size, that table is used; D and trimming come from the DNA. In all, the sample holds approximately 1,400 clones, and 85% of those were seen once. The ten biggest clones cover 6% to 8% of the sample. Patient enrollment in ICON started in April 2016, and the final patient was enrolled in 2018. From a subcohort of some 76 patients, fresh tumor and matched uninvolved tissue were collected for in-depth immune analyses, including TCR sequencing. No cell sorting was done, and TCR sequencing was instead run on DNA isolated from bulk tissue.

The receptor's source is a human donor with non-small cell lung cancer. Sequenced input: lung tumor tissue. The V and J genes are TRBV30 and TRBJ1-5; tentative D gene TRBD1, with 5 bases matching. The DNA is TGTGCCTGGAGTGGGGGGGACAATCAGCCCCAGCATTTT. Translation gives CAWSGGDNQPQHF.